This TCR beta chain appears in the sequencing data of a study of T cell repertoires in aging, cancer and after chemotherapy (dated by TCRdb to the late 2010s). About the study as a whole: Six donor age groups were covered, ranging from 30 or younger up to 70 or older, and each group contained at least three individuals. Healthy donor control TCR repertoires were recorded over several months to years and showed clear clonal overlap across re-sampling. The complete dataset included about 9 million TCR reads. Peripheral blood TCR beta repertoires from healthy donors and cancer patients were profiled to examine immunoaging and T cell reconstitution after chemotherapy. Alongside 95 to 100 healthy donors serving as a reference group, the cohort included approximately 220 cancer patients, of whom roughly 92 had hematological cancers and 124 had solid cancers. Study-wide findings and limitations: Declining TCR diversity with age in healthy donors was mainly explained by loss of richness; in cancer patients, loss of evenness also contributed. According to the authors, the repertoire data do not allow conclusions to be drawn about immunological memory after chemotherapy. An increase in median generation probability over the chemotherapy interval was observed in both cancer cohorts, suggesting that the repertoire was reconstituted through rebound thymic output. Significantly lower blood TCR diversity and higher clonality were observed in untreated patients with hematological or solid cancers than in age-matched healthy donors.

Taken from cysteine to phenylalanine, the CDR3 has 11 residues. Solely the CDR3 DNA is kept, with 33 bases framed from the first base. V drops 7 bases and J drops 10 bases, leaving 13 bases in between. This clonotype appeared a few times. Its antigen is unknown. No quality values exist for individual bases; no much larger clone is one base distant. Genomic DNA extracted from peripheral blood, rather than sorted cells or RNA, was used as the source for amplification of TCR beta rearrangements. Using a mixed TRB-A/B primer pool, multiplex touch-down PCR amplified rearranged TRB sequences covering the V, D and J segments. Illumina adapters and sample indices were attached to the amplicons through two consecutive PCR reactions run with Phusion HS II polymerase. The amplicons were purified from gel with the NucleoSpin Gel and PCR Clean-up kit and then assessed with Qubit and an Agilent 2100 Bioanalyzer. Libraries were sequenced on an Illumina MiSeq using 600-cycle, single-indexed, paired-end runs. From the authors' description of their analysis: MiXCR versions 2.12 and 3.0.5 were used to process TRB sequences. Each unique CDR3 nucleotide sequence was counted as one clone, and only productive sequences with at least two reads were retained. Repertoire metrics included Shannon diversity, evenness, clonality (one minus evenness), and alpha-parameterized diversity profiles from alpha 0 to 5. The IGoR algorithm was used to compute generation probabilities of clones in paired pre- and post-chemotherapy samples. TCRdb passed the public sequencing reads through fastp at Q25 and MiXCR, retaining productive beta sequences. Records with the same CDR3 protein are collapsed into one entry carrying the most frequent genes and DNA. Here the V and J calls rest on TCRdb's processing, not on the authors' analysis. The sample table holds about 12,000 distinct CDR3 sequences, of which approximately 30% were seen once. Together, the top ten hold roughly a tenth of the sample.

The specimen sequenced was blood. The rearranged chain carries TRBV12-3 or TRBV12-4 and TRBJ1-1, with the D segment identity uncertain. This TCR came from a human donor in good health. The donor label of this sample is uncertain. Read as DNA, the sequence is TGTGCCAGCACCTCCTCGTGGGGAGCTTTCTTT. This gives the protein CASTSSWGAFF.